This T cell receptor (beta chain) was captured in a study of control samples from healthy donors and cancer patients. Method: immunoSEQ multiplex PCR; TCRdb's copy keeps in-frame clones and lacks some. Among around 85,000 clones listed, just under 95% were seen once. Germline V CDR1 and CDR2: SGHAT, FQNNGV. The CDR3 sequence is 13 residues long. V dropped 4 bases and J dropped 2 bases, with 6 bases sitting between them. This rearrangement joins TRBV11-2 to TRBJ2-1, with TRBD1 as a possible D gene (6 bases). Sequenced material: blood. The TCR sequence derives from a woman between 18 and 29 years old in good health. CDR3 bases: TGTGCCAGCAGCTGGGACACCTACAATGAGCAGTTCTTC. Protein sequence: CASSWDTYNEQFF.